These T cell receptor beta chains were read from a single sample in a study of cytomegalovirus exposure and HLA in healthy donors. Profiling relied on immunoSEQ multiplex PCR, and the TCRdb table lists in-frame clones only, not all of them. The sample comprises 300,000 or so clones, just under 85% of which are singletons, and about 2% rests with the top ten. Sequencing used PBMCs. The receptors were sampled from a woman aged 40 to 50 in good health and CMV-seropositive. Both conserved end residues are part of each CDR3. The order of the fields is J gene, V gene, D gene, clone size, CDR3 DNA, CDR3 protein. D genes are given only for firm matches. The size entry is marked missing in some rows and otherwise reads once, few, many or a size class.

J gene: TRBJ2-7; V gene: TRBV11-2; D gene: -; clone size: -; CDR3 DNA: TGTGCCAGCACCCAAAGTCAGGGGCTCACCTACGAGCAGTACTTC; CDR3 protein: CASTQSQGLTYEQYF
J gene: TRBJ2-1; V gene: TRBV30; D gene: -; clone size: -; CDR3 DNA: TGTGCCTGGAGCGGAGGTCGAAATGAGCAGTTCTTC; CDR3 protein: CAWSGGRNEQFF
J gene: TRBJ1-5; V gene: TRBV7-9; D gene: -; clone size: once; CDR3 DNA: TGTTCCAGCAGCACAGTAGATCAGCCCCAGCATTTT; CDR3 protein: CSSSTVDQPQHF
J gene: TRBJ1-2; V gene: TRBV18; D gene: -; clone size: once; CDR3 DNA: TGTGCCAGCTCACCACCGAACAGGGAACGCTATGGCTACACCTTC; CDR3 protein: CASSPPNRERYGYTF
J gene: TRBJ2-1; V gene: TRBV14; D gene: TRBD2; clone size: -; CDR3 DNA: TGTGCCAGCAGCCCACTAGCGGACTCCTACAATGAGCAGTTCTTC; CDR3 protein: CASSPLADSYNEQFF
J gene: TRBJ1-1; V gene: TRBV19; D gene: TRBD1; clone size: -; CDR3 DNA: TGTGCCAGTAGTATAGCGGGACAGGGTAACACTGAAGCTTTCTTT; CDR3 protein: CASSIAGQGNTEAFF
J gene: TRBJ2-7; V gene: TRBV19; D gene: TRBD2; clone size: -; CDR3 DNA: TGTGCCAGTAGTATATCTGGACTAGTCGTCGAGCAGTACTTC; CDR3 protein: CASSISGLVVEQYF
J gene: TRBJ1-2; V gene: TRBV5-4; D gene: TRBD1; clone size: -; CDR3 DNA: TGTGCCAGCAGCTTGGATCCAGACAGGGGATATGGCTACACCTTC; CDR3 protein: CASSLDPDRGYGYTF
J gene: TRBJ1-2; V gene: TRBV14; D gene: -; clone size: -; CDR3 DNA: TGTGCCAGCAGCCAAGCCGGGAGCCCCTATGGCTACACCTTC; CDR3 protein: CASSQAGSPYGYTF
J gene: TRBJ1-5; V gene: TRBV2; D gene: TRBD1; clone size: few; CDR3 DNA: TGTGCCAGCAGTGTCAACAGGGGTTACAATCAGCCCCAGCATTTT; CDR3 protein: CASSVNRGYNQPQHF
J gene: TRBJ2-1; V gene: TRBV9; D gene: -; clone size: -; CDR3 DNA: TGTGCCAGCAGCGTAGTATCGACCAGCGGGACAACTCTGTTCTTC; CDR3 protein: CASSVVSTSGTTLFF
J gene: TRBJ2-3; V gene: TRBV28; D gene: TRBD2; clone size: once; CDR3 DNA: TGTGCCAGCAGTTTTAGAGGGAGGGCCGCAGATACGCAGTATTTT; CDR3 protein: CASSFRGRAADTQYF
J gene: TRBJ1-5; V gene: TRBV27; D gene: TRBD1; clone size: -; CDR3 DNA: TGTGCCAGCAGTGAACACAGGGGGGGAAGGGATCAGCCCCAGCATTTT; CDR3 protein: CASSEHRGGRDQPQHF
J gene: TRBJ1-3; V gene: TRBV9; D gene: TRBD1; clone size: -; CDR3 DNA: TGTGCCAGCGGGACCGGGACAGCTGGAAACACCATATATTTT; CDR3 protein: CASGTGTAGNTIYF
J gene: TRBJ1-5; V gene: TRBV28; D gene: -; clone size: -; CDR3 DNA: TGTGCCAGCAGTTTTCAGGGATATAGCAATCAGCCCCAGCATTTT; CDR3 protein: CASSFQGYSNQPQHF
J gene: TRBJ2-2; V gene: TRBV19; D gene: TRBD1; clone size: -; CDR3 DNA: TGTGCCAGTACCCAGGGGGTAGTCGGGGAGCTGTTTTTT; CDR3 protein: CASTQGVVGELFF
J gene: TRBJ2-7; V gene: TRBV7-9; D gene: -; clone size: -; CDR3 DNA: TGTGCCAGCCAGGACATTGGCTACGAGCAGTACTTC; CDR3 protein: CASQDIGYEQYF
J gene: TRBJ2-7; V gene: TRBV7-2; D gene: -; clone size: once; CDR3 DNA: TGTGCCAGCAGCTCCAGCCGCCCGGGAAGCTCCTACGAGCAGTACTTC; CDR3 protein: CASSSSRPGSSYEQYF
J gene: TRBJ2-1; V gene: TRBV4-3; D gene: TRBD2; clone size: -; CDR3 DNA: TGCGCCAGCAGCCAGGGACTAGCGGGAGGGTATGAGCAGTTCTTC; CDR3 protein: CASSQGLAGGYEQFF
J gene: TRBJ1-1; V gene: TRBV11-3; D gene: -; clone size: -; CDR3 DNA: TGTGCCAGCAGCTTCGGACAGCCCACTGAAGCTTTCTTT; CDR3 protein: CASSFGQPTEAFF
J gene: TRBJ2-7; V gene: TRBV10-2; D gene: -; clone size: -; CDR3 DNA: TGCGCCAGCAAGCGTAACACCTACGAGCAGTACTTC; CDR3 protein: CASKRNTYEQYF
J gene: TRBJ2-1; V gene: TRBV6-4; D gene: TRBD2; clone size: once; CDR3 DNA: TGTGCCAGCAGTGTCTTCATGACTAGCGCCCACAATGAGCAGTTCTTC; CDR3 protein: CASSVFMTSAHNEQFF
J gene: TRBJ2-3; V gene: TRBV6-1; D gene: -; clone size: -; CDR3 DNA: TGTGCCAGCAGTGAAGGCGCTAGCAGGAGCACAGATACGCAGTATTTT; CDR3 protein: CASSEGASRSTDTQYF
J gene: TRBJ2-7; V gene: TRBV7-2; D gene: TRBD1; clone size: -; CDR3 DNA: TGTGCCAGCAGCTCCACGACAGGGAACTACGAGCAGTACTTC; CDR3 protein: CASSSTTGNYEQYF
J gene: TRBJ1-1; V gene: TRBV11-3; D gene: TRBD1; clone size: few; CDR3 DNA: TGTGCCAGCAGCTCCCGGACAGGGTTGGTAACTGAAGCTTTCTTT; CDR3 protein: CASSSRTGLVTEAFF
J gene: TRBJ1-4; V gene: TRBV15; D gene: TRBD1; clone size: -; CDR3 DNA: TGTGCCACCAGCACGAGTGGACAGGGTTTGGCTAATGAAAAACTGTTTTTT; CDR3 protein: CATSTSGQGLANEKLFF
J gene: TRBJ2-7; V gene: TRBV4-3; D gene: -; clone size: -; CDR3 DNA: TGCGCCAGCAGCCAAGATGAGCCGTCTAGCCGGGCCTACGAGCAGTACTTC; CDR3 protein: CASSQDEPSSRAYEQYF
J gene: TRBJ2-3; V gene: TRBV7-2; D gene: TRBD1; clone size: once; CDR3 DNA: TGTGCCAGCAGCCCAAGACAGGGGGAGAGCACAGATACGCAGTATTTT; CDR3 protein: CASSPRQGESTDTQYF
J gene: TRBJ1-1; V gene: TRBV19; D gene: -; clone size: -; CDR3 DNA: TGTGCCAGTAGTAATTCAGGGGTGTTGGCTTTCTTT; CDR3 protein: CASSNSGVLAFF
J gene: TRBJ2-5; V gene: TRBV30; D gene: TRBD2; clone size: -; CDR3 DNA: TGTGCCTGGAGTGTAAGGACTAGCGGGAGGATACAAGAGACCCAGTACTTC; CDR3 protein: CAWSVRTSGRIQETQYF
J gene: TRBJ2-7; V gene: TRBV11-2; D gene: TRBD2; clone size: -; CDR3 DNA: TGTGCCAGCAGCTTAGAGAGGACTAGCGGGGCCCCTCGCTCCTACGAGCAGTACTTC; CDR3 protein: CASSLERTSGAPRSYEQYF
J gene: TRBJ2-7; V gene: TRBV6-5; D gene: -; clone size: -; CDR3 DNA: TGTGCCAGCAGTTACTCGTCCTCCTTCGAGCAGTACTTC; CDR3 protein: CASSYSSSFEQYF
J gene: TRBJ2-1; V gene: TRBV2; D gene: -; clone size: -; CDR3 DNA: TGTGCCAGCCTGACAGGACGCTCCTACAATGAGCAGTTCTTC; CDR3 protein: CASLTGRSYNEQFF
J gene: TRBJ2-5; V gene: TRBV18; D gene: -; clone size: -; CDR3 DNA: TGTGCCAGCTCACAACTCAGAATGCGGGAGACCCAGTACTTC; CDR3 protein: CASSQLRMRETQYF
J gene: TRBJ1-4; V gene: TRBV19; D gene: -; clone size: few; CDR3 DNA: TGTGCCAGTAGTACCCGTGGGGGGGTTAATGAAAAACTGTTTTTT; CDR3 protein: CASSTRGGVNEKLFF
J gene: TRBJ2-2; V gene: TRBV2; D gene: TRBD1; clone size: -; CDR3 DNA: TGTGCCAGCAGGGCTACAGGGGCCGGGGAGCTGTTTTTT; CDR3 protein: CASRATGAGELFF
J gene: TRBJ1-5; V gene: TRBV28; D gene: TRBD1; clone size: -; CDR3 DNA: TGTGCCAGCAGTTTTTCAGGGGGTCGGCAGCCCCAGCATTTT; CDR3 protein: CASSFSGGRQPQHF
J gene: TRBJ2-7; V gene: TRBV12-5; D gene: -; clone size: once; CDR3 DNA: TGTGCTAGTGGCCGAGGGGGCTACGAGCAGTACTTC; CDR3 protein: CASGRGGYEQYF
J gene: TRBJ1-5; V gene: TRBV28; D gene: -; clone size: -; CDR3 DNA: TGTGCCAGCACCCCCGCGGGTATCAGCAATCAGCCCCAGCATTTT; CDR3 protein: CASTPAGISNQPQHF
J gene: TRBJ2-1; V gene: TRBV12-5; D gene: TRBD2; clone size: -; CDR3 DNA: TGTGCTAGTGGTTTGGCGCCGGGACTAGCGGGTACCTACAATGAGCAGTTCTTC; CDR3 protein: CASGLAPGLAGTYNEQFF
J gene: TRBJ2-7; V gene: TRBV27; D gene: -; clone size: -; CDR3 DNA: TGTGCCAGCAGTAACTACCGATACGAGCAGTACTTC; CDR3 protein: CASSNYRYEQYF
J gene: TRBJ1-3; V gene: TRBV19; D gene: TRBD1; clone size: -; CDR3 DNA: TGTGCCAGTGGGGACAGGGCTTCTGGAAACACCATATATTTT; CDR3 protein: CASGDRASGNTIYF
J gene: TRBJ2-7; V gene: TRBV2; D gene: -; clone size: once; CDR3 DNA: TGTGCCAGCAGTGAAGGGCCCCCGGGGATCTCCTACGAGCAGTACTTC; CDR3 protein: CASSEGPPGISYEQYF
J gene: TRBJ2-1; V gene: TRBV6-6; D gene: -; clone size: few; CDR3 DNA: TGTGCCAGCAGTTACGTCGAGCGGGTGGGGAATGAGCAGTTCTTC; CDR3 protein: CASSYVERVGNEQFF
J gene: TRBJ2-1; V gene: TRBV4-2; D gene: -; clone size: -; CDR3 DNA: TGTGCCAGCAGCCAAGGCTCTGCGGGGAGTCTCTATGAGCAGTTCTTC; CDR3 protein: CASSQGSAGSLYEQFF
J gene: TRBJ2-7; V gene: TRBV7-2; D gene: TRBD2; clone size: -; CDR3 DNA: TGTGCCAGCAGCTTAGCTAGCGGGTCGTCCTACGAGCAGTACTTC; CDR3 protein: CASSLASGSSYEQYF
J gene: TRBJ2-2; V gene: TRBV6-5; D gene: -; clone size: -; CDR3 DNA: TGTGCCATCCATCAGGGGAGTACGAACACCGGGGAGCTGTTTTTT; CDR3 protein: CAIHQGSTNTGELFF
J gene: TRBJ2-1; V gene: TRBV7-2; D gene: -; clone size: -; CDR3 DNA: TGTGCCAGCAGCCGGGCGGGTGAGTTCGAGCAGTTCTTC; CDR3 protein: CASSRAGEFEQFF
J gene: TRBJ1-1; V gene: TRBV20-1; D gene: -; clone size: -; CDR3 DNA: TGCAGTGCTAGCCAGGCTGAAGCTTTCTTT; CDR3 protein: CSASQAEAFF
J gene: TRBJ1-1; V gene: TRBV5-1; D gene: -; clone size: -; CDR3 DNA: TGCGCCAGCAGCTTGACTTCACCAAACACTGAAGCTTTCTTT; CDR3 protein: CASSLTSPNTEAFF
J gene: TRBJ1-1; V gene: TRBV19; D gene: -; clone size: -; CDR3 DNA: TGTGCCAGTACCGGCGGCGTGAACACTGAAGCTTTCTTT; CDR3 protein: CASTGGVNTEAFF
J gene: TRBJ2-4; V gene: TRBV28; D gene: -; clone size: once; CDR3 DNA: TGTGCCAGCTTTACGGGGGTCAAAAACATTCAGTACTTC; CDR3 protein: CASFTGVKNIQYF
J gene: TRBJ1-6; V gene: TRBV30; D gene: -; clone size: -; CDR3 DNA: TGTGCCGTCAGTGGCTCCTATAATTCACCCCTCCACTTT; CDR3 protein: CAVSGSYNSPLHF
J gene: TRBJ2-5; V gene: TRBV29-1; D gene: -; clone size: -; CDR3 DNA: TGCAGCGTTGAAGATCGGTCTGAGGAGGAGACCCAGTACTTC; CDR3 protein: CSVEDRSEEETQYF
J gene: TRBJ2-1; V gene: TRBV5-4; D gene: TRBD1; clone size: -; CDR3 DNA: TGTGCCAGCAGCTTCCCTTCGGGACAGGGCCACAATGAGCAGTTCTTC; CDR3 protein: CASSFPSGQGHNEQFF
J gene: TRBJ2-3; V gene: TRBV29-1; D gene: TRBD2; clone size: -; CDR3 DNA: TGCAGCGTTGGGGAGCTAGCGGGAGTTGTTTTTGGAGATACGCAGTATTTT; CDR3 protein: CSVGELAGVVFGDTQYF
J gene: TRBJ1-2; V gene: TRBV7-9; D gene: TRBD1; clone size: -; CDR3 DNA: TGTGCCAGCAGCCCGACAGGGGGCGACCACAACTATGGCTACACCTTC; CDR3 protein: CASSPTGGDHNYGYTF
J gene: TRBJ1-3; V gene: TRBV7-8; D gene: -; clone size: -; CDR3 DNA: TGTGCCAGCAGCCCCACGGCCAGGGCTGGAAACACCATATATTTT; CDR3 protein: CASSPTARAGNTIYF